This T cell receptor beta chain was sequenced for a study of cytomegalovirus exposure and HLA in healthy donors. The study, taken as a whole, reports: The productive fraction for most TCR beta V segments was about 87% or about 30% in an earlier analysis. The authors later found most CMV-associated TCR beta chains appeared HLA-restricted. Roughly uniform depth of sequencing across donors was assumed in presence/absence analyses. Immune exposure was documented only through CMV serostatus.

PCR amplification relied on 60 Vbeta primers (plus 13 Jbeta primers). Profiling relied on immunoSEQ multiplex PCR, and the TCRdb table lists in-frame clones only, not all of them. This sample has around 150,000 clones, with 76% found just once. Germline V gives CDR1 SEHNR, CDR2 FQNEAQ (reference sequence). There are 14 residues in the CDR3. As to this clone: Antigen specificity is unknown. The germline gene is not matched at one end of the junction; a read error may be the cause.

Sequenced material: PBMCs. V gene TRBV7-9 combines with J gene TRBJ1-3; D is uncertain. The receptor comes from a man between 35 and 55 years old in good health and CMV-seronegative. The CDR3 coding sequence is TGTTCCAGCAGCTTTTCTTACGGTGGAAACACCATATATTTT. Translating it yields CSSSFSYGGNTIYF. Full variable domain (rest looked up from reference TRBV7-9 and TRBJ1-3): DTGVSQNPRHKITKRGQNVTFRCDPISEHNRLYWYRQTLGQGPEFLTYFQNEAQLEKSRLLSDRFSAERPKGSFSTLEIQRTEQGDSAMYLCSSSFSYGGNTIYFGEGSWLTVV.